This T cell receptor (beta chain) was obtained from a study of cytomegalovirus exposure and HLA in healthy donors. Trimming removed 3 bases from V and 7 bases from J; junction bases left unmatched: 8. From germline, CDR1 is SGHTA and CDR2 FQGNSA. This CDR3 comprises 16 residues. The study ran its PCR with 60 Vbeta and 13 Jbeta primers. Clones were read by immunoSEQ multiplex PCR, and TCRdb kept only the in-frame ones, dropping some. The sample includes roughly 130,000 clones, roughly two thirds of them seen just once. The sequencing input was PBMCs. The rearrangement links TRBV7-2 to TRBJ2-1, with 11 bases aligning to TRBD2. The receptor was derived from a man aged 30 to 39 in good health and CMV-seropositive. The chain's CDR3 is CASSLDPSGRRNEQFF. Here the CDR3 DNA reads TGTGCCAGCAGCTTGGACCCTAGCGGGAGGAGAAATGAGCAGTTCTTC.